Shown below are 9 T cell receptor beta chains from a single sample sequenced in a study of blood T cell repertoires in COVID-19 (dated by TCRdb to the early 2020s). The library came from the immunoSEQ multiplex PCR assay. Sourced from immuneACCESS, this table was stored by TCRdb with only in-frame sequences that have V and J called. A share of the clones is absent; for the studies checked, an unresolved V gene accounts for under half, and the remainder has no known explanation. This sample is represented by about 280,000 clones; 89% of them were singletons. The ten largest clones take up less than 0.95% of the sample. Sequencing used peripheral blood. The receptor source for this set is a middle-aged woman who had recovered from COVID-19.

This clone is a singleton in its sample. The chain couples TRBV3-1 (or the pseudogene TRBV3-2) to TRBJ2-1; tentative D call: TRBD2 (6 bases). Trimming removed 3 bases from V and 4 bases from J, with 13 bases in between. Per germline, CDR1 LGHDT and CDR2 YNNKEL (reference sequence). The length of the CDR3 is 15 residues. The CDR3 DNA reads TGTGCCAGCAGCCAGGGCCGGGACTCATACAATGAGCAGTTCTTC. Its translation is CASSQGRDSYNEQFF.

The V gene is TRBV7-2, the J gene TRBJ2-5, with 7 bases lining up with TRBD2. The germline CDR1 and CDR2 sequences are SGHTA and FQGNSA. The V and J ends lost 1 base and 1 base, in that order; junction bases with no gene match: 3. The CDR3 runs 15 residues. CDR3 residues: CASSLVLAAQETQYF. As DNA, the CDR3 is TGTGCCAGCAGCTTAGTCCTAGCGGCCCAAGAGACCCAGTACTTC.

The chain couples TRBV6-4 to TRBJ2-2; TRBD1 agrees at 8 bases. V lost 6 bases and J lost 1; bases outside the gene matches: 1. The CDR3 has 14 residues. Germline loops: CDR1 MRHNA, CDR2 SNTAGT. CDR3 residues: CASRGQGNTGELFF. In nucleotides, the CDR3 is TGTGCCAGCAGAGGACAGGGGAACACCGGGGAGCTGTTTTTT.

This rearrangement joins TRBV19 to TRBJ2-7; 8 bases map to TRBD1. V was clipped by 5 bases and J by 2 bases; unmatched bases: 8. CDR1 LNHDA and CDR2 SQIVND come from the germline V gene (reference sequence). The CDR3 covers 15 residues. CDR3 bases: TGTGCCAGTAGTGCCCCGGGACAGGTTACCTACGAGCAGTACTTC. Residues: CASSAPGQVTYEQYF. Full variable domain (outside the CDR3, taken from reference TRBV19 and TRBJ2-7): DGGITQSPKYLFRKEGQNVTLSCEQNLNHDAMYWYRQDPGQGLRLIYYSQIVNDFQKGDIAEGYSVSREKKESFPLTVTSAQKNPTAFYLCASSAPGQVTYEQYFGPGTRLTVT.

The chain employs TRBV7-2 and TRBJ2-7; 9 bases map to TRBD2. This CDR3 has 16 amino acids. The V gene end was trimmed by 1 base and the J gene end by 5 bases; junction bases not matched to a gene: 9. Germline V gene lookup returns CDR1 SGHTA and CDR2 FQGNSA. The CDR3 region has the DNA TGTGCCAGCAGCTTAGTGGCGGGCGGGAGGGCCCACGAGCAGTACTTC. This encodes CASSLVAGGRAHEQYF.

This chain uses TRBV30 with TRBJ1-1; 10 positions agree with TRBD1. The CDR3 length is 14 residues. CDR1 is GTSNPN, CDR2 SVGIG, per germline (reference sequence). Trimming cost V 8 bases and J 4 bases; bases outside gene matches: 10. The CDR3 DNA reads as TGTGCCGGTGGGACAGGGGATTTGGGCACTGAAGCTTTCTTT. Its translation is CAGGTGDLGTEAFF. The variable domain in full, with the rest retrieved from reference TRBV30 and TRBJ1-1, is SQTIHQWPATLVQPVGSPLSLECTVEGTSNPNLYWYRQAAGRGLQLLFYSVGIGQISSEVPQNLSASRPQDRQFILSSKKLLLSDSGFYLCAGGTGDLGTEAFFGQGTRLTVV.

This clone was seen only once. The V and J genes are TRBV10-3 and TRBJ1-2, with 8 bases identical to TRBD1. Germline loops: CDR1 ENHRY, CDR2 SYGVKD. The CDR3 has 12 residues. Trimming cost V 5 bases and J 6 bases; bases outside gene matches: 2. The CDR3 is CAISSDRDGYTF. In DNA form, the CDR3 reads TGTGCCATCAGTTCGGACAGGGATGGCTACACCTTC.

The chain recombines TRBV28 with TRBJ2-7; 8 positions agree with TRBD2. From germline, CDR1 is MDHEN and CDR2 SYDVKM. Unmatched junction bases numbered 10, after V lost 6 bases and J lost 9 bases. The CDR3 covers 13 residues. Here the CDR3 reads CASSSGGVQGQYF. The CDR3 nucleotides read TGTGCCAGCAGCTCGGGGGGGGTTCAAGGGCAGTACTTC.

The chain employs TRBV7-9 and TRBJ2-7; weak D call: TRBD1 (6 bases). The CDR3 has 13 residues. V lost 4 bases, J lost 3 bases, and 10 bases lay in between. CDR1 is SEHNR and CDR2 is FQNEAQ in the germline V gene (reference sequence). The CDR3 loop reads CASSYLQGYEQYF. The CDR3 DNA follows: TGTGCCAGCAGCTACTTACAGGGCTACGAGCAGTACTTC.